This TCR beta chain was identified during a study of blood T cell repertoires in COVID-19. Across the study: There were acute and convalescent COVID-19 samples, and they came from the United States, Italy and Spain. Sources were T cells, B-cell-depleted T cells, or PBMCs; the material itself was cDNA or gDNA.

Original methodology: Estimation of nucleated cell counts relied on the amplification of reference gene primers. TCRdb's table, derived via immunoSEQ multiplex PCR, lists solely in-frame clones and lacks some. V and J calls and clone size are as listed in that table; D and trimming were resolved from the DNA. The data hold 90,000 or so clones, with approximately 91% observed a single time. Seattle-derived patients entered the study during active infection and were followed longitudinally. The CDR3 runs 14 residues. Per the germline V gene, CDR1 is LGHNA and CDR2 is YNFKEQ. Trimming removed 0 bases at V and 8 bases at J, with 11 bases between.

The sequencing input was peripheral blood. The TCR originated in a man between 60 and 70 years old with COVID-19, enrolled during active disease. The V and J genes are TRBV4-2 and TRBJ2-1, with D uncertain. The CDR3 sequence: CASSQDSVSDEQFF. The CDR3 DNA reads TGTGCCAGCAGCCAAGATTCGGTGTCGGATGAGCAGTTCTTC.